The next 6 T cell receptor beta chains were all read from a single sample in a study of cytomegalovirus exposure and HLA in healthy donors (dated by TCRdb to between 2016 and 2019). The receptor library was made with the immunoSEQ multiplex PCR assay. TCRdb holds this immuneACCESS table with in-frame rearrangements only. Some clones are missing; in checked studies, unresolved V genes explain under half, and the rest has no known cause. Across this sample there are 150,000 to 200,000 clones, with about 85% seen only once. Of the sample, 15% to 20% falls within the top ten clones. The specimen sequenced was PBMCs. These receptors all come from a young man in good health and CMV-seropositive.

The V gene is TRBV6-5, the J gene TRBJ1-2; 9 nucleotides agree with TRBD1. Looked up from germline, CDR1 is MNHEY and CDR2 is SVGAGI. J gave up 4 bases and V 6 bases, and 6 bases lay outside the gene matches. The CDR3 has 14 amino acids. In DNA, the CDR3 is TGTGCCAGCAGCCCCGGGACAGGGATCTATGGCTACACCTTC. Translating gives CASSPGTGIYGYTF.

This clone was found a few times. V is TRBV6-1 and J is TRBJ2-1, with a possible D match to TRBD2 (6 bases). CDR3 length: 11 residues. The V gene's germline CDR1 is MNHNS and CDR2 SASEGT. The CDR3, as DNA: TGTGCTAGTGGGAGGCTCCTTGAGCAGTTCTTC. It is translated as CASGRLLEQFF.

There are a few counts of this clone. The chain is built from TRBV4-1 and TRBJ1-3; possibly TRBD1 for D (6 bases). Between the trimmed V and J ends, which lost 0 bases and 4 bases, there was a span of 16 bases. CDR1 is MGHRA, CDR2 YSYEKL, per germline. The CDR3 has 17 residues. The CDR3 protein is CASSQEYTGLSGNTIYF. The CDR3 DNA reads TGCGCCAGCAGCCAAGAATACACAGGGCTCTCCGGAAACACCATATATTTT.

V usage is TRBV7-9 and J usage is TRBJ2-7, with TRBD1 as a possible D gene (6 bases). Germline V gene lookup returns CDR1 SEHNR and CDR2 FQNEAQ (reference sequence). V gave up 6 bases and J gave up 2 bases, with 11 bases separating them. The length of the CDR3 is 13 residues. Here the CDR3 reads CASRPDSAYEQYF. In nucleotides, the CDR3 is TGTGCCAGCAGACCGGACAGCGCCTACGAGCAGTACTTC.

The rearrangement links TRBV5-1 to TRBJ2-5; the match to TRBD2 covers 7 bases. This CDR3 has 14 residues. Germline V gives CDR1 SGHRS, CDR2 YFSETQ. V gave up 2 bases and J gave up 1 base; unmatched junction bases: 2. For the CDR3, the DNA is TGCGCCAGCAGCTTTGGGAGGGGCCAAGAGACCCAGTACTTC. This gives the protein CASSFGRGQETQYF.

J is TRBJ2-7 and V is TRBV11-2, with D perhaps matching TRBD1 (6 bases). Germline CDR1 reads SGHAT; CDR2 reads FQNNGV. This CDR3 has 16 residues. Deletions cut 0 bases from V and 7 bases from J, with 19 bases between. The CDR3: CASSLDRGVGALEQYF. CDR3 coding DNA: TGTGCCAGCAGCTTAGATCGGGGAGTGGGGGCTTTAGAGCAGTACTTC.